A selection of T cell receptor beta chains follows, all from one sample in a study of blood T cell repertoires in COVID-19. The data were produced by immunoSEQ multiplex PCR, yet TCRdb's version contains in-frame clones alone and is incomplete. Altogether about 300,000 clones are present, 70% to 90% being singletons, with the ten largest covering roughly 4.5%. The sample taken for sequencing was PBMCs or T cells enriched from blood (not recorded which). Receptors were obtained from a man younger than 45 who had recovered from COVID-19. CDR3s leave out the opening cysteine and the closing phenylalanine or tryptophan.

j_call v_call cdr3_aa
TRBJ2-2 TRBV6-2/TRBV6-3 ASSPGSPGTGELF
TRBJ2-1 TRBV10-3 ATEPGQGYNEQF
TRBJ2-3 TRBV5-8 ASSRQVTTDTQY
TRBJ2-7 TRBV9 ASSVRQDAAYEQY
TRBJ1-1 TRBV15 ATSTGTGVTAF
TRBJ1-5 TRBV21-1 ASSLPGDRVQPQH
TRBJ2-1 TRBV18 ASSETTGGNEQF
TRBJ2-7 TRBV9 ASSLGQGPYEQY
TRBJ1-6 TRBV19 ASSIEGGLSSYNSPLH
TRBJ2-5 TRBV11-2 ASEGPRKETQY
TRBJ1-2 TRBV28 ASTAERLRGYGYT
TRBJ2-7 TRBV12-3/TRBV12-4 ASSLERAAGQY
TRBJ2-3 TRBV5-1 ASSLAQGSADTQY
TRBJ1-5 TRBV3-1/TRBV3-2 ASSQDSQGGQPQH
TRBJ1-1 TRBV20-1 SAREDTEAF
TRBJ2-1 TRBV3-1/TRBV3-2 ASSQNRGIGNEQF
TRBJ1-2 TRBV28 ASSNHSPSQGTNYGYT
TRBJ1-2 TRBV5-1 ASSSVGQGLYGYT
TRBJ1-4 TRBV6-1 ASSEANRVTNEKLF
TRBJ2-3 TRBV18 ASSEENTDTQY
TRBJ1-1 TRBV30 AWRPDRNTEAF
TRBJ1-2 TRBV4-2 ASSQVEGLAYGYT
TRBJ2-2 TRBV4-1 ASSRVTGNTGELF
TRBJ2-3 TRBV5-4 ASSLRLAGDDTQY
TRBJ1-3 TRBV25-1 ASSEYFWTGSSGNTIY
TRBJ1-3 TRBV2 ASMRGGNTIY
TRBJ2-6 TRBV18 ASSRSTGSDTGANVLT
TRBJ2-1 TRBV29-1 SVAGSMGPYNEQF
TRBJ1-5 TRBV21-1 ASSKGAGGDSNQPQH
TRBJ2-3 TRBV7-9 ASSPFRGATDTQY
TRBJ1-4 TRBV6-4 ASSVIPGAGEKLF
TRBJ2-5 TRBV24-1 ATSERTGQETQY
TRBJ1-1 TRBV30 ARRTGLNTEAF
TRBJ1-1 TRBV27 ASSSRRVLNTEAF
TRBJ1-2 TRBV7-9 ASSPLGVATNYGYT
TRBJ2-7 TRBV11-2 ASSWRGQYYEQY
TRBJ1-5 TRBV2 ASSLGQLSNQPQH
TRBJ1-2 TRBV29-1 SVRSRGQSYGYT
TRBJ2-3 TRBV3-1/TRBV3-2 ASSQEGALASTDTQY
TRBJ1-5 TRBV19 ASSIGTGGGGNQPQH
TRBJ2-3 TRBV10-3 AISPTSGGPYTDTQY
TRBJ1-4 TRBV27 ASSLAGQQNEKLF
TRBJ1-2 TRBV29-1 SVNGHGSGYGYT
TRBJ2-7 TRBV24-1 ATVVVPDEQY
TRBJ2-7 TRBV2 ASSVEDRGLDEQY
TRBJ2-7 TRBV6-5 ASTKWDRGFHEQY
TRBJ2-7 TRBV27 ASSSGLAAGEQY
TRBJ2-2 TRBV5-5 ASSAQGASGTGELF
TRBJ1-1 TRBV2 ASSDRQGRTEAF
TRBJ2-1 TRBV6-5 ASSYSKGGSYNEQF
TRBJ2-1 TRBV4-1 ASSQTSGTGDF